Following are 11 T cell receptor beta chains from one sample sequenced in a study of blood T cells in healthy people across ages. PCR was performed a second time for about 7 to 11 cycles using a sample-barcoded 5' primer and a J-beta primer mix. TCRdb independently ran MiXCR on the 5' RACE reads; one entry per CDR3 protein. Of around 1,900,000 distinct CDR3 sequences in the sample, around 40% are singletons; the top ten hold roughly 24%. The source material was blood. Receptors originate from a human donor in good health.

CDR3 protein: CASSPSANLRTEAFF. In nucleotides, the CDR3 is TGCGCCAGCAGCCCATCGGCAAATTTGAGGACTGAAGCTTTCTTT. The chain employs TRBV5-1 and TRBJ1-1; D is unresolved. V was cut by 4 bases and J by 5 bases, with 18 bases left in between. CDR3 length: 15 residues. Germline CDR1 SGHRS, CDR2 YFSETQ.

This clonotype was seen a few times. The rearrangement uses TRBV11-3 and TRBJ2-1; TRBD2 agrees at 8 bases. The CDR3 covers 13 residues. The junction had 8 bases not matched to a gene; V was cut back by 8 bases and J by 8 bases. Germline V gene lookup returns CDR1 SGHNT and CDR2 YENEEA. The CDR3 sequence is CASSREGRDEQFF. The CDR3 DNA is TGTGCCAGCTCCCGGGAGGGAAGGGATGAGCAGTTCTTC.

V and J are TRBV12-3 or TRBV12-4 and TRBJ2-1, with 8 bases fitting TRBD2. The CDR3 is 14 amino acids. After removal of 6 bases from V and 7 bases from J, the junction contained 8 bases not matched to a gene. This chain's CDR3 is CASSPSGGRNEQFF. As DNA, the CDR3 is TGTGCCAGCAGCCCCAGCGGGGGAAGAAATGAGCAGTTCTTC.

The chain has TRBV24-1 and TRBJ2-2; D perhaps matches TRBD2 (7 bases). V lost 3 bases, J lost 5 bases, and 18 bases lay in between. Germline assignment: CDR1 KGHDR and CDR2 SFDVKD. The CDR3 contains 17 residues. Here the CDR3 DNA reads TGTGCCACCAGTGATAACAGGGTGACAGCGGGGACCGGGGAGCTGTTTTTT. It encodes CATSDNRVTAGTGELFF.

The chain employs TRBV29-1 and TRBJ1-1; D unclear. Germline CDR1 SQVTM, CDR2 ANQGSEA. V gave up 2 bases and J gave up 4 bases, with 14 bases separating them. The CDR3 sequence is 14 residues long. This CDR3 reads CSVERSERVTEAFF. The CDR3 DNA reads TGCAGCGTTGAAAGGTCGGAGAGGGTCACTGAAGCTTTCTTT. Variable domain in full (rest from reference TRBV29-1 and TRBJ1-1): SAVISQKPSRDICQRGTSLTIQCQVDSQVTMMFWYRQQPGQSLTLIATANQGSEATYESGFVIDKFPISRPNLTFSTLTVSNMSPEDSSIYLCSVERSERVTEAFFGQGTRLTVV.

V is TRBV11-3 and J is TRBJ2-5; unclear D gene. The ends were cut back, 1 base at V and 0 bases at J, with 9 bases in the middle. Germline CDR1 and CDR2: SGHNT and YENEEA. The CDR3 has 15 residues. The CDR3 coding sequence is TGTGCCAGCAGCTTAGTCGTAGGGAACCAAGAGACCCAGTACTTC. It encodes CASSLVVGNQETQYF.

This rearrangement joins TRBV5-1 to TRBJ2-1; 8 bases are a match to TRBD2. The CDR3 loop spans 15 amino acids. The ends lost 4 bases at V and 0 bases at J; junction bases unmatched: 3. The germline V gene has CDR1 SGHRS and CDR2 YFSETQ. CDR3 protein: CASSVSGDSYNEQFF. The CDR3 region has the DNA TGCGCCAGCAGCGTTAGCGGGGACTCCTACAATGAGCAGTTCTTC.

The rearrangement joins TRBV6-5 to TRBJ2-1, with D unresolved. This CDR3 comprises 15 residues. The V gene's germline CDR1 is MNHEY and CDR2 SVGAGI. V was clipped by 4 bases and J by 8 bases, with 18 bases between them. The CDR3 nucleotides read TGTGCCAGCAGTTTAATCTCCCCTAGGTTCGATGAGCAGTTCTTC. Amino acid sequence: CASSLISPRFDEQFF.

The rearrangement uses TRBV18 and TRBJ2-5; TRBD1 agrees at 7 bases. Trimming took 5 bases from V and 5 from J; bases not matched to a gene: 11. CDR1 KGHSH and CDR2 LQKENI come from the germline V gene. The CDR3 runs to 15 residues. In DNA form, the CDR3 reads TGTGCCAGCTCAGCCAGGGACAGTCTCCGTGAGACCCAGTACTTC. Protein: CASSARDSLRETQYF.

The chain is built from TRBV7-8 and TRBJ2-2; TRBD1 aligns across 7 bases. The CDR3 contains 18 residues. Losses at the gene ends were 5 bases for V and 0 bases for J; bases not matched to a gene: 12. Germline V gene data show CDR1 as SGHVS and CDR2 as FQNEAQ. The CDR3 loop reads CASSRDPTGTANTGELFF. The CDR3 bases are TGTGCCAGCAGCAGAGACCCCACCGGGACAGCGAACACCGGGGAGCTGTTTTTT.

V usage is TRBV5-1 and J usage is TRBJ2-7; tentatively, D is TRBD2 (6 bases). The CDR3 has 15 amino acids. CDR1 is SGHRS and CDR2 is YFSETQ in the germline V gene. V gave up 4 bases and J gave up 2 bases, with 16 bases separating them. CDR3 nucleotide sequence: TGCGCCAGCAGCATGGACACGGGACTTGCCTACGAGCAGTACTTC. Protein sequence: CASSMDTGLAYEQYF.